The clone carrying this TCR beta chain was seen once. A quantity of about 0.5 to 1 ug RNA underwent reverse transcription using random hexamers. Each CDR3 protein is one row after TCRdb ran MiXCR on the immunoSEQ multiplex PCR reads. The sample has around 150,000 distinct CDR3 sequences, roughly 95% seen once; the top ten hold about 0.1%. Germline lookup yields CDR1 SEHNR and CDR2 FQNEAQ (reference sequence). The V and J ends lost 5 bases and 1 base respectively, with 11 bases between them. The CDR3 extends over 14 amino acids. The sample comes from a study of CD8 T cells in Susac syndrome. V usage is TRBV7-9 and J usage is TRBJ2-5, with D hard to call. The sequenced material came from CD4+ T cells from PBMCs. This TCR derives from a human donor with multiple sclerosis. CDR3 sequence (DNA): TGTGCCAGCAGCCCAAACGGCGGCCAAGAGACCCAGTACTTC. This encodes CASSPNGGQETQYF.